This TCR beta chain emerged from a study of breast tumors, draining lymph nodes, adjacent tissues. Study observations and caveats: Data only fit, rather than demonstrated, lymph node origin of most tumor T cells. Data fit most tumor T cells coming from lymph node, expanding in tumor. Luminal-like breast cancer showed significantly higher tumor–nontumor repertoire similarity than basal-like. Tumor TCR diversity was below lymph nodes but above nontumor tissue.

As for this clonotype: The target antigen is unknown.

TCRdb itself ran the multiplex PCR reads through MiXCR, one entry per CDR3 protein. The sample includes 55,000 to 75,000 distinct CDR3 sequences, around 43% seen only once; the top ten take more than 7.5%. Germline CDR1 reads MNHEY; CDR2 reads SVGAGI. V was pared by 6 bases and J by 8 bases, with 16 bases between. This CDR3 has 13 residues. The chain couples TRBV6-5 to TRBJ1-2; tentative D call: TRBD1 (5 bases). This TCR came from a female donor with breast cancer. Some clones in this sample may be carry-over from other donors' samples. The sequenced sample was breast tumor tissue. The CDR3 nucleotides are TGTGCCAGCAGGTCCTCGGGCGGGGGGGGCTACACCTTC. Translated: CASRSSGGGGYTF.